The 17 T cell receptor beta chains listed next were all sequenced from one sample in a study of cytomegalovirus exposure and HLA in healthy donors. Repertoires were generated with immunoSEQ multiplex PCR, while TCRdb's copy carries only in-frame clones and drops some. The sample has around 300,000 clones, more than 75% seen once; the top ten hold over 0.85%. Input material: PBMCs. The receptors were sampled from a woman younger than 30 in good health and CMV-seronegative.

The genes are TRBV4-1 and TRBJ1-5, with a tentative D call TRBD1 (5 bases). This CDR3 is 14 amino acids long. The germline V gene encodes CDR1 MGHRA and CDR2 YSYEKL. Trimming shortened V by 3 bases and J by 2 bases, and 8 bases separated the two germline ends. The DNA for the CDR3 is TGCGCCAGCAGCCAGTTGACAGGCAATCAGCCCCAGCATTTT. Its protein is CASSQLTGNQPQHF.

This clone was picked up one time. This chain connects TRBV5-4 to TRBJ1-2, with 10 bases fitting TRBD1. The CDR3 totals 14 residues. The V and J ends lost 5 bases and 7 bases, in that order; junction bases with no gene match: 8. The germline gives CDR1 SGHNT, CDR2 YYREEE (reference sequence). The CDR3 DNA sequence: TGTGCCAGCAGGACCGGGACAGGGGCTTTTGGCTACACCTTC. As protein: CASRTGTGAFGYTF.

This clone has only a few counts. The rearrangement links TRBV9 to TRBJ1-2; D gene ambiguous. V was pared by 0 bases and J by 1 base, with 4 bases between. CDR3 size: 13 residues. Germline CDR1 reads SGDLS; CDR2 reads YYNGEE. CDR3 sequence: CASSVVYNYGYTF. CDR3 DNA: TGTGCCAGCAGCGTAGTGTATAACTATGGCTACACCTTC.

The rearrangement joins TRBV7-3 to TRBJ2-7; D is perhaps TRBD1 (7 bases). This CDR3 is built from 14 residues. V was clipped by 4 bases and J by 6 bases, with 16 bases between them. Germline V gene data show CDR1 as SGHTA and CDR2 as FQGTGA. CDR3 coding DNA: TGTGCCAGCAGCTCCCAGGGGGGAGTCTTCGAGCAGTACTTC. Encoded protein: CASSSQGGVFEQYF.

This chain joins TRBV2 and TRBJ1-1; 10 bases are a match to TRBD1. Trimming cost V 6 bases and J 4 bases; bases outside gene matches: 5. Looked up from germline, CDR1 is SNHLY and CDR2 is FYNNEI. The length of the CDR3 is 14 residues. The CDR3 DNA reads TGTGCCAGCAGAAGACAGGGGGCTGGCACTGAAGCTTTCTTT. It codes for CASRRQGAGTEAFF.

V and J are TRBV5-4 and TRBJ2-1; unclear D gene. Between the trimmed V and J ends, which lost 0 bases and 0 bases, there was a span of 7 bases. Germline assignment: CDR1 SGHNT and CDR2 YYREEE (reference sequence). The CDR3 totals 15 residues. The CDR3 loop is CASSLGGSSYNEQFF. CDR3 in DNA: TGTGCCAGCAGCTTGGGCGGTAGCTCCTACAATGAGCAGTTCTTC.

The rearrangement joins TRBV28 to TRBJ2-7, with D tentatively TRBD2 (5 bases). The CDR3 totals 13 residues. Germline CDR1 and CDR2: MDHEN and SYDVKM. Between the trimmed V and J ends, which lost 3 bases and 3 bases, there was a span of 9 bases. The CDR3 DNA follows: TGTGCCAGCAGTTTCCGGGGAAACTACGAGCAGTACTTC. Protein: CASSFRGNYEQYF.

The rearrangement uses TRBV9 and TRBJ2-1; the D gene is possibly TRBD1 (6 bases). CDR1 is SGDLS, CDR2 YYNGEE, per germline. There are 18 residues in the CDR3. Trimming left V 2 bases short and J 6 bases short, with 24 bases between. CDR3 loop: CASSVQAGVTGTINEQFF. DNA of the CDR3: TGTGCCAGCAGCGTTCAGGCAGGGGTAACGGGTACCATCAATGAGCAGTTCTTC.

This clone was seen a handful of times. This chain uses TRBV10-1 with TRBJ1-1, with D possibly being TRBD1 (6 bases). V lost 4 bases and J 5 bases, leaving 8 bases between the germline ends. Germline V gene lookup returns CDR1 WNHNN and CDR2 SYGVQD (reference sequence). The CDR3 consists of 12 residues. The DNA for the CDR3 is TGCGCCAGCAGTGGGCAGGGGACTGAAGCTTTCTTT. This translates into CASSGQGTEAFF.

V usage is TRBV15 and J usage is TRBJ2-2; possibly TRBD1 for D (6 bases). This CDR3 comprises 15 residues. Deletions cut 5 bases from V and 6 bases from J, with 16 bases between. Germline CDR1 is LNHNV and CDR2 is YYDKDF (reference sequence). CDR3 nucleotide sequence: TGTGCCACCAGCGCAAACAGGGCCGGGGCCGGGGAGCTGTTTTTT. Encoded protein: CATSANRAGAGELFF.

The V gene is TRBV6-5, the J gene TRBJ2-7; the D gene is possibly TRBD1 (6 bases). The CDR3 spans 14 residues. Germline V lookup: CDR1 MNHEY, CDR2 SVGAGI. V was cut by 5 bases and J by 5 bases, with 16 bases left in between. The CDR3 DNA reads as TGTGCCAGCAGTCACCTCTCACAGGGTCACGAGCAGTACTTC. It translates to CASSHLSQGHEQYF.

The V gene is TRBV27, the J gene TRBJ2-1, with 8 bases fitting TRBD2. Germline CDR1 and CDR2: MNHEY and SMNVEV (reference sequence). Trimming removed 5 bases from V and 9 bases from J; junction bases left unmatched: 9. The CDR3 is made up of 14 amino acids. DNA for the CDR3: TGTGCCAGCAGTCAAGAGGGGACTAGGGGTGAGCAGTTCTTC. It is translated as CASSQEGTRGEQFF.

The chain combines TRBV9 with TRBJ2-5, with TRBD2 matching over 15 bases. The germline V gene has CDR1 SGDLS and CDR2 YYNGEE. This CDR3 has 16 amino acids. The V and J ends lost 2 bases and 2 bases, in that order; junction bases with no gene match: 1. The CDR3 bases are TGTGCCAGCAGCGTCGGGACTAGCGGGGGGCAAGAGACCCAGTACTTC. Protein sequence: CASSVGTSGGQETQYF.

V and J are TRBV5-1 and TRBJ2-1; perhaps TRBD2 as D (6 bases). V lost 1 base to trimming and J lost 4 bases, with 15 bases between them. The length of the CDR3 is 16 residues. The germline V gene encodes CDR1 SGHRS and CDR2 YFSETQ. The CDR3 loop reads CASSLSGEKNYNEQFF. DNA for the CDR3: TGCGCCAGCAGCTTGTCGGGGGAAAAGAATTACAATGAGCAGTTCTTC.

The gene calls are TRBV15 and TRBJ2-7; TRBD2 agrees at 7 bases. The V gene's germline CDR1 is LNHNV and CDR2 YYDKDF (reference sequence). CDR3 length: 15 residues. The V gene end was trimmed by 1 base and the J gene end by 5 bases; junction bases not matched to a gene: 8. CDR3 amino acids: CATSRGEGVIDEQYF. Written as DNA, the CDR3 is TGTGCCACCAGCAGAGGGGAGGGTGTTATCGACGAGCAGTACTTC.

The genes are TRBV29-1 and TRBJ2-7, with 9 bases identical to TRBD2. Germline values: CDR1 SQVTM, CDR2 ANQGSEA. The CDR3 length is 15 residues. The ends lost 6 bases at V and 4 bases at J; junction bases unmatched: 13. The CDR3 loop reads CSVTGLAATFYEQYF. The CDR3 DNA follows: TGCAGCGTGACGGGACTAGCAGCGACCTTTTACGAGCAGTACTTC.

A single count supports this clone. The rearrangement links TRBV12-5 to TRBJ1-5; TRBD1 aligns across 9 bases. The CDR3 covers 16 residues. Germline trimming cut 0 bases from V and 5 bases from J; bases unmatched to any gene: 5. The germline CDR1 and CDR2 sequences are LGHNT and FRNRAP. The CDR3 sequence: CASGLVGQGGYQPQHF. As DNA, the CDR3 is TGTGCTAGTGGTTTGGTGGGACAGGGAGGTTATCAGCCCCAGCATTTT.